The rows below give T cell receptor beta chains drawn from one sample of a study of CD8+CD57+ T cells in acquired aplastic anemia. Using its own MiXCR run on the reads, TCRdb lists one record per CDR3 protein. The data hold 150,000 or so distinct CDR3 sequences, with over 40% observed a single time. Material: sorted CD4+, CD8+, or CD8+CD57+ T cells (not recorded which) from PBMCs. The receptors were gathered from a human donor with aplastic anemia. Each CDR3 is given with its conserved first and last residue. The order of the fields is V gene, J gene, clone size, D gene, CDR3 protein, CDR3 DNA. A D gene is named only where the DNA matches it firmly. Rows may omit the clone size; those that give it use once, few, many or a size class.

V: TRBV29-1
J: TRBJ2-5
size: -
D: -
CDR3: CTGRGHETQYF
DNA: TGCACCGGTAGGGGTCACGAGACCCAGTACTTC

V: TRBV11-3
J: TRBJ2-7
size: -
D: TRBD1
CDR3: CASSLVPGGDEQYF
DNA: TGTGCCAGCAGCTTAGTACCAGGGGGCGACGAGCAGTACTTC

V: TRBV9
J: TRBJ1-1
size: -
D: -
CDR3: CASSIGVEAFF
DNA: TGTGCCAGCAGCATCGGGGTTGAAGCTTTCTTT

V: TRBV2
J: TRBJ2-7
size: -
D: -
CDR3: CASSEGQGLIYEQYF
DNA: TGTGCCAGCAGTGAAGGACAGGGACTTATTTACGAGCAGTACTTC

V: TRBV20-1
J: TRBJ1-2
size: -
D: TRBD1
CDR3: CSARGQGDGYTF
DNA: TGCAGTGCTAGGGGACAGGGAGATGGCTACACCTTC

V: TRBV7-2
J: TRBJ2-7
size: -
D: -
CDR3: CASSPPEQYF
DNA: TGTGCCAGCAGCCCTCCCGAGCAGTACTTC

V: TRBV29-1
J: TRBJ1-2
size: -
D: -
CDR3: CSDRHTNYGYTF
DNA: TGCAGCGACAGACATACTAACTATGGCTACACCTTC

V: TRBV5-1
J: TRBJ2-5
size: many
D: TRBD2
CDR3: CASSTQGLAQETQYF
DNA: TGCGCCAGCAGCACGCAAGGACTAGCGCAAGAGACCCAGTACTTC

V: TRBV7-3
J: TRBJ2-2
size: many
D: -
CDR3: CASSLNLGAGELFF
DNA: TGTGCCAGCAGCTTAAATCTGGGGGCCGGGGAGCTGTTTTTT

V: TRBV7-2
J: TRBJ1-2
size: -
D: -
CDR3: CASSSGRTNYSYTF
DNA: TGTGCCAGCAGCTCAGGCAGAACTAACTATAGCTACACCTTC

V: TRBV7-3
J: TRBJ2-3
size: -
D: TRBD2
CDR3: CASSLTGLAGGSTDTQYF
DNA: TGTGCCAGCAGCTTGACCGGACTAGCGGGGGGGAGCACAGATACGCAGTATTTT

V: TRBV4-2
J: TRBJ1-4
size: few
D: -
CDR3: CASSQDPGGSNEKLFF
DNA: TGTGCCAGCAGCCAAGATCCCGGGGGTTCTAATGAGAAACTGTTTTTT

V: TRBV19
J: TRBJ2-3
size: -
D: TRBD1
CDR3: CASSLTGEGPTSTDTQYF
DNA: TGTGCCAGTAGCCTGACAGGGGAAGGGCCAACTAGCACAGATACGCAGTATTTT

V: TRBV12-3/TRBV12-4
J: TRBJ1-2
size: many
D: -
CDR3: CASGWGGRSYGYTF
DNA: TGTGCCAGCGGGTGGGGGGGCAGGAGCTATGGCTACACCTTC

V: TRBV27
J: TRBJ1-3
size: -
D: -
CDR3: CASRKQGSGNTIYF
DNA: TGTGCCAGCAGAAAACAGGGCTCTGGAAACACCATATATTTT

V: TRBV24-1
J: TRBJ1-2
size: -
D: TRBD1
CDR3: CATGTGYGYTF
DNA: TGTGCCACGGGGACAGGATATGGCTACACCTTC

V: TRBV29-1
J: TRBJ2-2
size: -
D: -
CDR3: CSVEGKGGLYNTGELFF
DNA: TGCAGCGTTGAAGGCAAAGGCGGGCTTTATAACACCGGGGAGCTGTTTTTT

V: TRBV19
J: TRBJ1-4
size: -
D: -
CDR3: CASSPFRATNEKLFF
DNA: TGTGCCAGTAGTCCATTTAGAGCAACTAATGAAAAACTGTTTTTT

V: TRBV24-1
J: TRBJ2-3
size: -
D: TRBD1
CDR3: CATSDDRDQDTQYF
DNA: TGTGCCACCAGTGATGACAGGGATCAAGATACGCAGTATTTT

V: TRBV20-1
J: TRBJ2-1
size: once
D: TRBD2
CDR3: CSAKLANEQFF
DNA: TGCAGTGCCAAACTAGCGAATGAGCAGTTCTTC